This T cell receptor beta chain was captured by sequencing in a study of shared clonotypes between healthy human individuals. Notes on the study in general: Estimated clonotype richness was generally higher in naive than memory subsets.

For this clone: Its antigen is currently unknown.

In germline, CDR1 is SGHDT, CDR2 YYEEEE. The CDR3 length is 14 residues. With 3 bases removed from V and 0 bases from J, the gap between germline ends came to 6 bases. Only Caucasian adults living in Nashville, Tennessee served as donors. Both subsets, CD45RA+ naive and CD45RA-negative memory, were split from the CD4+ cells. Replicate PCRs run on sorted subsets employed about 220 ng DNA, some 33,000 T cell genomes. TCRdb's copy holds only in-frame clones and misses some; the assay was immunoSEQ multiplex PCR. The sample shows 2 million to 2.5 million clones, around 92% of them seen only once. The TCR was taken from a man between 18 and 35 years old in good health. Some clones in this sample may be carry-over from other donors' samples. The rearrangement links TRBV5-6 to TRBJ2-2; D remains unclear. What was sequenced was naive CD4+ T cells from PBMCs. Specified subset: CD45RA+ positively selected. CDR3 loop: CASSSDANTGELFF. In nucleotides, the CDR3 is TGTGCCAGCAGCTCGGACGCGAACACCGGGGAGCTGTTTTTT.